The 26 T cell receptor beta chains given below trace back to one sample, sequenced in a study of T cell repertoires in cytomegalovirus infection. TCRdb recomputed calls from the reads with MiXCR, one row per CDR3 protein. The data show about 900,000 distinct CDR3 sequences, around 32% seen once. No antigens are known for them. Specimen: cultured CD8+ T cells from PBMCs, collected from culture after CMV antigen stimulation. The receptors stem from a human donor in good health (CMV status not recorded). Some clones in this sample may be carry-over from other donors' samples.

The chain is built from TRBV10-3 and TRBJ2-3; TRBD1 matches at 7 bases. V trimming: 0 bases; J trimming: 0 bases; junction bases outside the gene matches: 6. The germline gives CDR1 ENHRY, CDR2 SYGVKD. The CDR3 has 17 amino acids. The DNA for the CDR3 is TGTGCCATCAGTGAGTCGAAGACAGGGTATAGCACAGATACGCAGTATTTT. Translated: CAISESKTGYSTDTQYF.

This clonotype appeared a single time. V gene TRBV27 combines with J gene TRBJ2-1, with D possibly being TRBD2 (5 bases). Deletions cut 8 bases from V and 9 bases from J, with 14 bases between. The CDR3 extends over 12 amino acids. Germline V lookup: CDR1 MNHEY, CDR2 SMNVEV (reference sequence). CDR3 DNA: TGTGCCAGCTTCGAGGGCAAGGGTGAGCAGTTCTTC. It yields the protein CASFEGKGEQFF.

This clonotype has a count of ten or more. The rearrangement uses TRBV7-9 and TRBJ2-7; 7 positions match TRBD1. CDR1 SEHNR and CDR2 FQNEAQ come from the germline V gene (reference sequence). There are 15 residues in the CDR3. V trimming: 6 bases; J trimming: 0 bases; junction bases outside the gene matches: 8. CDR3 nucleotides: TGTGCCAGCAGTCCCCGTAGGGGGCTCTCCTACGAGCAGTACTTC. It codes for CASSPRRGLSYEQYF.

The rearrangement joins TRBV5-4 to TRBJ2-1, with D hard to call. Trimming pared 5 bases from V and 8 bases from J, leaving 17 bases between. Germline V gene sequence: CDR1 SGHNT, CDR2 YYREEE (reference sequence). This CDR3 comprises 14 residues. The DNA of the CDR3 is TGTGCCAGCAGGAACCTCGTAGGCCAGGATGAGCAGTTCTTC. It yields the protein CASRNLVGQDEQFF.

This clonotype was seen many times. The rearrangement links TRBV7-2 to TRBJ2-3; tentative D call: TRBD2 (6 bases). V was clipped by 0 bases and J by 6 bases, with 13 bases between them. Per germline, CDR1 SGHTA and CDR2 FQGNSA. The CDR3 has 15 amino acids. The CDR3 DNA sequence: TGTGCCAGCAGCTTAGCGCGGGGCTCCGGGGATACGCAGTATTTT. Amino acid sequence: CASSLARGSGDTQYF.

The V and J genes are TRBV29-1 and TRBJ2-1; 15 bases align to TRBD2. Per germline, CDR1 SQVTM and CDR2 ANQGSEA. The CDR3 loop spans 14 amino acids. V gave up 4 bases and J gave up 7 bases; unmatched junction bases: 2. CDR3 DNA: TGCAGCGTTGCCGGGACTAGCGGGGGGAATGAGCAGTTCTTC. It specifies CSVAGTSGGNEQFF.

Only a few counts were recorded for this clonotype. The CDR3 region has the DNA TGTGCCAGCAGATCCCGGGACAGCGAGAATCAGCCCCAGCATTTT. It yields the protein CASRSRDSENQPQHF. The rearrangement links TRBV12-3 or TRBV12-4 to TRBJ1-5; 7 bases agree with TRBD1. The CDR3 runs 15 residues. V was pared by 6 bases and J by 4 bases, with 9 bases of the junction left unmatched.

V usage is TRBV20-1 and J usage is TRBJ1-5, with 7 bases that match TRBD1. The CDR3 has 14 residues. J lost 4 bases, V lost 6 bases, and 9 bases had no gene match. CDR1 and CDR2 from the germline V gene are DFQATT and SNEGSKA (reference sequence). The CDR3 nucleotides read TGCAGTGCGTACGACAGGGACGAGAATCAGCCCCAGCATTTT. Amino acids: CSAYDRDENQPQHF.

The gene calls are TRBV7-9 and TRBJ1-1; D not certain. Germline loops: CDR1 SEHNR, CDR2 FQNEAQ (reference sequence). V was clipped by 9 bases and J by 1 base, with 9 bases between them. This CDR3 spans 12 amino acids. CDR3 nucleotide sequence: TGTGCCAGTAGAGTTACGAACACTGAAGCTTTCTTT. Protein: CASRVTNTEAFF. The full variable domain, in which reference TRBV7-9 and TRBJ1-1 provide the parts outside the CDR3, is DTGVSQNPRHKITKRGQNVTFRCDPISEHNRLYWYRQTLGQGPEFLTYFQNEAQLEKSRLLSDRFSAERPKGSFSTLEIQRTEQGDSAMYLCASRVTNTEAFFGQGTRLTVV.

Many counts were recorded for this clonotype. The chain recombines TRBV20-1 with TRBJ1-2; 8 nucleotides agree with TRBD1. The V gene's germline CDR1 is DFQATT and CDR2 SNEGSKA (reference sequence). The J segment lost 4 bases and the V segment lost 3 bases, leaving 4 bases of the junction unmatched. The CDR3 runs 13 residues. Here the CDR3 reads CSARDRDTYGYTF. CDR3 coding DNA: TGCAGTGCTAGGGACAGGGATACCTATGGCTACACCTTC.

This clonotype was seen ten or more times. This CDR3 is CASSSQASNQPQHF. CDR3 coding DNA: TGTGCCAGCAGCTCACAGGCTAGCAATCAGCCCCAGCATTTT. The genes are TRBV7-9 and TRBJ1-5; weak D call: TRBD1 (5 bases). CDR1 and CDR2 (germline): SEHNR, FQNEAQ (reference sequence). The CDR3 spans 14 residues. V was trimmed by 4 bases and J by 0 bases, leaving 7 bases between them.

This clonotype was counted only a few times. The chain's CDR3 is CASSFSVLYEQYV. As DNA, the CDR3 is TGTGCCAGCAGTTTCAGTGTCCTCTACGAGCAGTACGTC. The chain recombines TRBV6-6 with TRBJ2-7; no firm D call. Germline CDR1 and CDR2: MNHNY and SVGAGI (reference sequence). Trimming pared 4 bases from V and 3 bases from J, leaving 10 bases between. The CDR3 length is 13 residues.

This clonotype was seen more than once but under ten times. The chain employs TRBV5-4 and TRBJ2-7, with 9 bases matching TRBD1. The trim removed 3 bases at V and 0 bases at J, leaving 7 bases unmatched. Looked up from germline, CDR1 is SGHNT and CDR2 is YYREEE (reference sequence). The CDR3 is made up of 16 amino acids. CDR3 sequence (DNA): TGTGCCAGCAGCTCCCCGACAGGGGGAAACTCCTACGAGCAGTACTTC. Its protein product is CASSSPTGGNSYEQYF.

In this sample, this clonotype turned up once. One base away lies a much larger clone, so this may be a sequencing read error. The chain has TRBV12-3 or TRBV12-4 and TRBJ2-1, with 12 bases aligning to TRBD2. The length of the CDR3 is 17 residues. The CDR3 loop is CASCFVLAGGPEYEQFF. In DNA, the CDR3 is TGTGCCAGCTGTTTTGTTCTAGCGGGGGGGCCTGAGTATGAGCAGTTCTTC.

The rearrangement links TRBV20-1 to TRBJ2-4; maybe TRBD2 (7 bases). In germline, CDR1 is DFQATT, CDR2 SNEGSKA (reference sequence). The CDR3 is 14 residues long. Trimming left V 6 bases short and J 7 bases short, with 19 bases between. In DNA form, the CDR3 reads TGCAGTGCGTCTGGGGGGGGCCCAGGGAACATTCAGTACTTC. It yields the protein CSASGGGPGNIQYF.

This clonotype was recorded many times. This chain uses TRBV7-6 with TRBJ2-7; TRBD2 might be the D (6 bases). Germline V CDR1 and CDR2: SGHVS, FNYEAQ. The CDR3 extends over 14 amino acids. The ends were cut back, 0 bases at V and 0 bases at J, with 6 bases in the middle. As DNA, the CDR3 is TGTGCCAGCAGCTTAGCGGAGGGCTCCTACGAGCAGTACTTC. Its translation: CASSLAEGSYEQYF.

The table lists this clonotype with many counts. The chain joins TRBV28 to TRBJ2-3; 7 nucleotides agree with TRBD1. CDR3 size: 14 residues. V lost 5 bases to trimming and J lost 2 bases; unmatched junction nucleotides: 4. The V gene's germline CDR1 is MDHEN and CDR2 SYDVKM. CDR3 bases: TGTGCCAGCAGTCGGGACAGATCCACAGATACGCAGTATTTT. It encodes CASSRDRSTDTQYF.

The chain employs TRBV7-9 and TRBJ2-1; tentatively, D is TRBD1 (6 bases). Germline V CDR1 and CDR2: SEHNR, FQNEAQ (reference sequence). The CDR3 is 16 amino acids. Between the trimmed V and J ends, which lost 6 bases and 0 bases, there was a span of 15 bases. The CDR3 reads CASSRSRDNSYNEQFF. CDR3 in DNA: TGTGCCAGCAGTCGGTCCCGGGACAACTCCTACAATGAGCAGTTCTTC. Complete variable domain (other parts from reference TRBV7-9 and TRBJ2-1): DTGVSQNPRHKITKRGQNVTFRCDPISEHNRLYWYRQTLGQGPEFLTYFQNEAQLEKSRLLSDRFSAERPKGSFSTLEIQRTEQGDSAMYLCASSRSRDNSYNEQFFGPGTRLTVL.

This clonotype was detected a few times. The V gene is TRBV19, the J gene TRBJ1-1, with TRBD1 identical over 8 bases. CDR3 length: 16 residues. Germline CDR1 LNHDA, CDR2 SQIVND (reference sequence). V lost 4 bases, J lost 0 bases, and 7 bases stayed unmatched. The CDR3 DNA is TGTGCCAGTAGTACCCGGGACAGGCTGATGAACACTGAAGCTTTCTTT. Protein: CASSTRDRLMNTEAFF.

A note on this clonotype: Relative to the germline gene, one junction end is altered; a read error may explain this. The V gene is TRBV7-4, the J gene TRBJ2-3, with 7 nucleotides matching TRBD1. There are 13 residues in the CDR3. Germline assignment: CDR1 SGHVT and CDR2 SQSDAQ. Here the CDR3 reads CVSSPKGADTQYF. In DNA, the CDR3 is TGTGTCAGCAGCCCTAAGGGGGCGGATACGCAGTATTTT. Combining the CDR3 with reference TRBV7-4 and TRBJ2-3 gives the whole variable domain GAGVSQSPRYKVAKRGRDVALRCDSISGHVTLYWYRQTLGQGSEVLTYSQSDAQRDKSGRPSGRFSAERPERSVSTLKIQRTEQGDSAVYLCVSSPKGADTQYFGPGTRLTVL.

V usage is TRBV7-6 and J usage is TRBJ1-1; D is undetermined. This CDR3 has 17 residues. The germline CDR1 and CDR2 sequences are SGHVS and FNYEAQ. Trimming shortened V by 1 base and J by 4 bases, and 19 bases separated the two germline ends. CDR3 bases: TGTGCCAGCAGCTTAGGGTTGGGTTCCCCTGGAGCCACTGAAGCTTTCTTT. This sequence encodes CASSLGLGSPGATEAFF.

This chain joins TRBV5-1 and TRBJ2-7; a weak D match, TRBD1 (5 bases). The germline V gene encodes CDR1 SGHRS and CDR2 YFSETQ. V was clipped by 4 bases and J by 9 bases, with 11 bases between them. CDR3 length equals 11 residues. DNA for the CDR3: TGCGCCAGCAGCCCGAGGCAGGGGCAGTACGTC. Encoded protein: CASSPRQGQYV.

This clonotype was seen a handful of times. The chain links TRBV6-5 to TRBJ2-7; 9 nucleotides align to TRBD2. Trimming at V came to 6 bases and at J to 1 base, leaving 7 bases not matched to a gene. The CDR3 is made up of 15 amino acids. Germline V gene data show CDR1 as MNHEY and CDR2 as SVGAGI. The CDR3 loop is CASRQSGGPSYEQYF. The CDR3 bases are TGTGCCAGCAGGCAAAGCGGGGGGCCTTCCTACGAGCAGTACTTC.

This clonotype was detected many times. The chain uses TRBV12-3 or TRBV12-4 and TRBJ2-1; D might be TRBD2 (6 bases). V was cut by 10 bases and J by 6 bases, with 19 bases left in between. The CDR3 runs 14 residues. CDR3 residues: CATSSDSPPNEQFF. In DNA form, the CDR3 reads TGTGCCACCTCTAGCGATTCCCCCCCCAATGAGCAGTTCTTC.

This clonotype was observed a handful of times. The gene calls are TRBV5-6 and TRBJ2-1, with 8 bases fitting TRBD2. After removal of 3 bases from V and 3 bases from J, the junction contained 5 bases not matched to a gene. Germline CDR1 is SGHDT and CDR2 is YYEEEE. The CDR3 loop spans 15 amino acids. The CDR3 coding sequence is TGTGCCAGCAGCTGGGGGACTAGGTTCTACAATGAGCAGTTCTTC. It is translated as CASSWGTRFYNEQFF.

The rearrangement joins TRBV4-1 to TRBJ2-7; D perhaps matches TRBD1 (6 bases). From germline, CDR1 is MGHRA and CDR2 YSYEKL. This CDR3 contains 13 residues. Trimming left V 0 bases short and J 3 bases short, with 6 bases between. CDR3 residues: CASSQEDSYEQYF. CDR3 sequence (DNA): TGCGCCAGCAGCCAAGAGGACAGCTACGAGCAGTACTTC.